A single sample is the source of the 27 T cell receptor beta chains below, sequenced in a study of vaccination effects on CD4 cells after COVID-19 (dated by TCRdb to between 2021 and 2024). These TCRs' antigens remain unknown. After around 10 days of culture, CD4+ T cells were isolated with the EasySep CD4+ T cell isolation kit. Library preparation used the immunoSEQ multiplex PCR assay. TCRdb stores this immuneACCESS table with in-frame sequences only. Part of the clones is absent; in the studies checked, under half of the shortfall reflects unresolved V genes, and no reason is known for the rest. This sample holds about 74,000 clones; about 74% were observed only once. Clones ranked in the top ten supply roughly 2% of the sample. The specimen comprised CD4+ T cells from PBMCs cultured without peptide, sampled before COVID-19 vaccination. Every receptor here comes from a human donor who received a COVID-19 vaccine.

The rearrangement uses TRBV5-6 and TRBJ2-3, with 9 nucleotides matching TRBD1. Trimming cost V 2 bases and J 6 bases; bases outside gene matches: 10. Germline lookup yields CDR1 SGHDT and CDR2 YYEEEE. This CDR3 contains 16 residues. The CDR3 sequence is CASSLLGGTGHDTQYF. The CDR3 nucleotides read TGTGCCAGCAGCTTACTGGGCGGGACAGGGCATGATACGCAGTATTTT.

The chain has TRBV5-4 and TRBJ1-2; no definite D call. Germline CDR1 reads SGHNT; CDR2 reads YYREEE (reference sequence). The CDR3 is made up of 14 amino acids. Trimming stripped 0 bases from V and 3 bases from J, with 9 bases between. In DNA form, the CDR3 reads TGTGCCAGCAGCTTGGAAAACGGGGACTATGGCTACACCTTC. It codes for CASSLENGDYGYTF.

V and J are TRBV24-1 and TRBJ1-5; D perhaps matches TRBD1 (6 bases). CDR1 is KGHDR, CDR2 SFDVKD, per germline. V dropped 1 base and J dropped 0 bases, with 12 bases sitting between them. CDR3 length equals 17 residues. Here the CDR3 DNA reads TGTGCCACCAGTGATTTCTCTAACAGGGTTAGCAATCAGCCCCAGCATTTT. Amino acids: CATSDFSNRVSNQPQHF.

The V gene is TRBV6-5, the J gene TRBJ2-5; D is unclear. The CDR3 totals 15 residues. The germline V gene encodes CDR1 MNHEY and CDR2 SVGAGI. V gave up 2 bases and J gave up 5 bases, with 15 bases separating them. For the CDR3, the DNA is TGTGCCAGCAGTTACCGGACCCCTGGACGGGAGACCCAGTACTTC. The encoded protein is CASSYRTPGRETQYF.

The gene calls are TRBV18 and TRBJ1-2, with D perhaps TRBD1 (5 bases). V was cut by 2 bases and J by 2 bases, with 9 bases left in between. CDR3 length equals 14 residues. Germline V lookup: CDR1 KGHSH, CDR2 LQKENI. In DNA form, the CDR3 reads TGTGCCAGCTCACCAACCGGGACGAACTATGGCTACACCTTC. Translated, it gives CASSPTGTNYGYTF.

The chain has TRBV28 and TRBJ2-7; D is ambiguous. The CDR3 covers 15 residues. CDR1 and CDR2 from the germline V gene are MDHEN and SYDVKM. Trimming removed 3 bases at V and 2 bases at J, with 14 bases between. In DNA form, the CDR3 reads TGTGCCAGCAGTTTGTACAGCAACCCTCCCTACGAGCAGTACGTC. Encoded protein: CASSLYSNPPYEQYV.

The chain uses TRBV4-1 and TRBJ2-3; D perhaps matches TRBD1 (6 bases). Trimming cost V 0 bases and J 0 bases, with 10 bases left between them. This CDR3 comprises 16 residues. CDR1 and CDR2 (germline): MGHRA, YSYEKL. The CDR3 coding sequence is TGCGCCAGCAGCCAAGAGACAGGCCTTAGCACAGATACGCAGTATTTT. Its translation: CASSQETGLSTDTQYF.

The chain has TRBV15 and TRBJ2-1, with D unclear. V shed 2 bases and J shed 8 bases, with 13 bases lying between them. In germline, CDR1 is LNHNV, CDR2 YYDKDF (reference sequence). CDR3 length: 14 amino acids. CDR3 DNA: TGTGCCACCAGCAGACGAACGGACGGGTATGAGCAGTTCTTC. It translates to CATSRRTDGYEQFF.

This CDR3 reads CASSRGYQPQHF. The DNA of the CDR3 is TGTGCCAGCAGTCGCGGGTATCAGCCCCAGCATTTT. This chain connects TRBV25-1 to TRBJ1-5, with no clear D. V was cut by 5 bases and J by 5 bases, with 7 bases left in between. The CDR3 contains 12 residues. Germline CDR1 and CDR2: MGHDK and SYGVNS.

The DNA for the CDR3 is TGTGCCATCAGTGCCACGGGGAACTCCTACAATGAGCAGTTCTTC. Its translation is CAISATGNSYNEQFF. This chain links TRBV10-3 with TRBJ2-1, with D possibly being TRBD2 (5 bases). V shed 4 bases and J shed 0 bases, with 10 bases lying between them. Germline lookup yields CDR1 ENHRY and CDR2 SYGVKD. The CDR3 is made up of 15 amino acids.

This sequence joins TRBV18 and TRBJ1-2; TRBD1 matches 8 bases. V lost 2 bases and J lost 5; bases outside the gene matches: 7. This CDR3 contains 15 residues. From germline, CDR1 is KGHSH and CDR2 LQKENI. The chain's CDR3 is CASSPGQGAGYGYTF. The CDR3 DNA reads as TGTGCCAGCTCACCAGGGCAGGGGGCTGGTTATGGCTACACCTTC.

V and J are TRBV24-1 and TRBJ2-1; 8 nucleotides match TRBD1. Per germline, CDR1 KGHDR and CDR2 SFDVKD. The CDR3 runs to 14 residues. V lost 9 bases to trimming and J lost 4 bases; unmatched junction nucleotides: 7. CDR3 sequence (DNA): TGTGCCACCTCCACGGACAGGGATTACAATGAGCAGTTCTTC. The encoded protein is CATSTDRDYNEQFF.

This sequence joins TRBV18 and TRBJ2-7; TRBD1 matches at 10 bases. The CDR3 is made up of 14 amino acids. The trim removed 2 bases at V and 3 bases at J, leaving 1 base unmatched. Per germline, CDR1 KGHSH and CDR2 LQKENI. The CDR3: CASSPGTGDYEQYV. The CDR3 DNA follows: TGTGCCAGCTCACCAGGGACAGGGGACTACGAGCAGTACGTC.

This clone is a singleton in its sample. This chain links TRBV24-1 with TRBJ2-5; D gene uncertain. V gave up 3 bases and J gave up 7 bases, with 20 bases separating them. The CDR3 spans 16 residues. Per germline, CDR1 KGHDR and CDR2 SFDVKD. The CDR3 DNA reads TGTGCCACCAGTGATGCCGACAAATCTGCCCAGAGGACCCAGTACTTC. Residues: CATSDADKSAQRTQYF.

The rearrangement links TRBV24-1 to TRBJ2-1, with 10 nucleotides matching TRBD1. V shed 4 bases and J 2 bases; nucleotides not matched to a gene: 4. CDR1 KGHDR and CDR2 SFDVKD come from the germline V gene. The CDR3 consists of 16 residues. CDR3 residues: CATSEGQGWAYNEQFF. CDR3 nucleotides: TGTGCCACCAGTGAGGGACAGGGGTGGGCCTACAATGAGCAGTTCTTC.

The chain carries TRBV9 and TRBJ1-1; a possible D gene is TRBD1 (5 bases). Trimming pared 4 bases from V and 3 bases from J, leaving 16 bases between. Germline V gene lookup returns CDR1 SGDLS and CDR2 YYNGEE. The CDR3 runs 15 residues. The CDR3 region is CASSNLDRQYTEAFF. The CDR3 DNA reads as TGTGCCAGCAGCAACCTTGACAGACAGTACACTGAAGCTTTCTTT.

The gene calls are TRBV3-1 (or the pseudogene TRBV3-2) and TRBJ2-1; D is undetermined. Between the trimmed V and J ends, which lost 3 bases and 6 bases, there was a span of 6 bases. This CDR3 has 12 amino acids. CDR1 is LGHDT, CDR2 YNNKEL, per germline (reference sequence). In nucleotides, the CDR3 is TGTGCCAGCAGCCAGTCTTCCAATGAGCAGTTCTTC. Its translation is CASSQSSNEQFF.

This sequence joins TRBV2 and TRBJ2-3, with D perhaps TRBD1 (5 bases). Trimming took off 4 bases at V and 1 base at J, with 9 bases between the two ends. Germline loops: CDR1 SNHLY, CDR2 FYNNEI. The CDR3 runs to 14 residues. CDR3 residues: CASSGQGRTDTQYF. The DNA for the CDR3 is TGTGCCAGCAGTGGTCAGGGCCGCACAGATACGCAGTATTTT.

This rearrangement joins TRBV11-2 to TRBJ1-6; D remains unclear. Germline V gives CDR1 SGHAT, CDR2 FQNNGV. The CDR3 covers 13 residues. V lost 2 bases and J 7 bases, leaving 6 bases between the germline ends. Here the CDR3 DNA reads TGTGCCAGCAGCTTATACGTCAATTCACCCCTCCACTTT. Translation gives CASSLYVNSPLHF.

A few counts support this clone. The chain uses TRBV7-8 and TRBJ1-6; the D gene is possibly TRBD1 (5 bases). V shed 5 bases and J shed 3 bases, with 14 bases lying between them. The CDR3 runs to 16 residues. Germline loops: CDR1 SGHVS, CDR2 FQNEAQ. In DNA form, the CDR3 reads TGTGCCAGCAGCCACGGGGGACGGATCTATAATTCACCCCTCCACTTT. This translates into CASSHGGRIYNSPLHF.

V usage is TRBV19 and J usage is TRBJ2-1, with D possibly matching TRBD1 (6 bases). CDR3 size: 14 residues. Looked up from germline, CDR1 is LNHDA and CDR2 is SQIVND (reference sequence). V gave up 4 bases and J gave up 0 bases, with 7 bases separating them. CDR3 region: CASSRTASYNEQFF. DNA of the CDR3: TGTGCCAGTAGTAGGACAGCCTCCTACAATGAGCAGTTCTTC.

For the CDR3, the DNA is TGTGCCAGCAGTCGTAATTCCGGGGAGCTGTTTTTT. Translated: CASSRNSGELFF. This chain connects TRBV28 to TRBJ2-2; D remains unclear. This CDR3 region has 12 residues. V gave up 5 bases and J gave up 6 bases, with 7 bases separating them. The germline V gene encodes CDR1 MDHEN and CDR2 SYDVKM.

CDR3 region: CASSIKAPSSGANVLTF. The CDR3 bases are TGTGCCAGTAGTATCAAGGCCCCCAGCTCTGGGGCCAACGTCCTGACTTTC. The V gene is TRBV19, the J gene TRBJ2-6, with D hard to call. The CDR3 extends over 17 amino acids. CDR1 is LNHDA, CDR2 SQIVND, per germline (reference sequence). V was pared by 3 bases and J by 0 bases, with 12 bases between. The full variable domain, completed using reference TRBV19 and TRBJ2-6, is DGGITQSPKYLFRKEGQNVTLSCEQNLNHDAMYWYRQDPGQGLRLIYYSQIVNDFQKGDIAEGYSVSREKKESFPLTVTSAQKNPTAFYLCASSIKAPSSGANVLTFGAGSRLTVL.

The chain combines TRBV19 with TRBJ2-3; D gene ambiguous. This CDR3 has 14 amino acids. Looked up from germline, CDR1 is LNHDA and CDR2 is SQIVND (reference sequence). Trimming cost V 2 bases and J 1 base, with 7 bases left between them. Here the CDR3 reads CASSIRRGTDTQYF. The CDR3 nucleotides are TGTGCCAGTAGTATACGAAGGGGCACAGATACGCAGTATTTT.

The chain carries TRBV10-1 and TRBJ2-5; TRBD2 matches 7 bases. The CDR3 covers 14 residues. V shed 6 bases, J shed 5 bases, and the junction held 9 bases outside the gene matches. The germline V gene has CDR1 WNHNN and CDR2 SYGVQD (reference sequence). The CDR3 DNA is TGCGCCAGCAGCTTCAGCGGGGAAGGCGAGACCCAGTACTTC. Protein product: CASSFSGEGETQYF.

This chain uses TRBV5-1 with TRBJ1-2; D call uncertain. The CDR3 is made up of 14 amino acids. Germline V gives CDR1 SGHRS, CDR2 YFSETQ. V lost 6 bases to trimming and J lost 8 bases, with 20 bases between them. CDR3 residues: CASKLDTQKEGYTF. CDR3 DNA: TGCGCCAGCAAGCTAGACACCCAAAAGGAGGGCTACACCTTC.

The chain links TRBV5-1 to TRBJ2-7; no definite D call. CDR1 is SGHRS and CDR2 is YFSETQ in the germline V gene. The germline V and J ends were trimmed by 2 bases and 5 bases, with 11 bases remaining between them. The CDR3 contains 13 residues. The CDR3 loop reads CASSLGKPDEQYV. The CDR3 DNA is TGCGCCAGCAGCTTAGGCAAGCCCGACGAGCAGTACGTC.